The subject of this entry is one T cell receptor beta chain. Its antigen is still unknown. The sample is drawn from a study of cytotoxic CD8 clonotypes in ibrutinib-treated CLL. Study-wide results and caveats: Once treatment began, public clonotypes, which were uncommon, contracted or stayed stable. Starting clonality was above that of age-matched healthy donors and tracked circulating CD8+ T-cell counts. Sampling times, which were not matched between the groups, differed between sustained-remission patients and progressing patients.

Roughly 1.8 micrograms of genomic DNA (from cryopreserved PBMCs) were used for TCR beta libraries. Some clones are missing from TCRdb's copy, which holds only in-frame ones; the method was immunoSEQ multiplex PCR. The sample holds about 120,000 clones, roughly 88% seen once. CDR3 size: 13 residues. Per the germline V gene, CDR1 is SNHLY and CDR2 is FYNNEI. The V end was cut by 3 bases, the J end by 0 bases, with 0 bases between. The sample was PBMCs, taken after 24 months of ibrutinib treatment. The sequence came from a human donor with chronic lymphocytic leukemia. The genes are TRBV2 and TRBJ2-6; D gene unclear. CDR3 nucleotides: TGTGCCAGCAGTGACTCTGGGGCCAACGTCCTGACTTTC. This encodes CASSDSGANVLTF.